This T cell receptor (beta chain) originates from a study of CD8+CD57+ T cells in acquired aplastic anemia. Study in general: Sorted CD4+ plus CD8+ cells gave DNA averaging roughly 3.5 ug. Findings and limits, study-wide: CD8+ Simpson's diversity showed no significant patient-control difference.

CDR3 size: 14 residues. Germline V gives CDR1 SGHDT, CDR2 YYEEEE. V was clipped by 0 bases and J by 7 bases; unmatched bases: 4. Genomic DNA served as template for TCR beta VDJ and CDR3 profiling. One entry per CDR3 protein results from TCRdb running MiXCR on the reads. The sample carries about 180,000 distinct CDR3 sequences, approximately 48% recorded once. In its sample, this clonotype was seen many times. Its antigen is currently unknown. Before being chosen for sequencing, patients had shown CD8+CD57+ cell expansion by flow cytometry. Patients were therapy-naive when their blood was sampled. Sequencing used sorted CD4+, CD8+, or CD8+CD57+ T cells (not recorded which) from PBMCs. The V and J genes are TRBV5-6 and TRBJ2-1; 7 bases are a match to TRBD2. The clonotype was recovered from a human donor with aplastic anemia. CDR3 amino acids: CASSLGRGGNEQFF. The CDR3 DNA sequence: TGTGCCAGCAGCTTGGGACGGGGAGGGAATGAGCAGTTCTTC.